Described below is a single T cell receptor (beta chain) sequence and its context. 60 Vbeta and 13 Jbeta primers were used in PCR. Assay used: immunoSEQ multiplex PCR; TCRdb lists only in-frame clones, some missing. Here the sample spans about 160,000 clones, around 76% being singletons. CDR1 and CDR2 from the germline V gene are SGHTA and FQGTGA. The V end was cut by 0 bases, the J end by 7 bases, with 21 bases between. The CDR3 has 18 amino acids. This sample was taken from a study of cytomegalovirus exposure and HLA in healthy donors. The sequenced sample consisted of PBMCs. V usage is TRBV7-3 and J usage is TRBJ1-4; D remains ambiguous. The origin of this receptor is a man aged 40-49 years in good health and CMV-seropositive. CDR3 residues: CASSLTLTTPLIPEKLFF. In DNA, the CDR3 is TGTGCCAGCAGCTTAACGTTGACAACGCCGCTTATTCCTGAAAAACTGTTTTTT.